The source of this T cell receptor beta chain is a study of blood T cell repertoires in COVID-19. At the level of the study: COVID-19 samples collected from the United States, Italy and Spain covered acute and convalescent phases.

Cohorts were determined from participant-reported clinical history. Two consecutive negative NP/OP PCR tests, clearance, or resolved symptoms defined Cohort 3 recovery. Profiling relied on immunoSEQ multiplex PCR, and the TCRdb table lists in-frame clones only, not all of them. This sample has 400,000 to 500,000 clones, with approximately 87% found just once. V lost 3 bases to trimming and J lost 2 bases; unmatched junction nucleotides: 5. CDR1 LNHDA and CDR2 SQIVND come from the germline V gene (reference sequence). The CDR3 covers 16 residues. This TCR came from a woman in her 40s who had recovered from COVID-19. The sequenced material came from PBMCs or T cells enriched from blood (not recorded which). This chain connects TRBV19 to TRBJ2-1; 9 bases line up with TRBD2. The CDR3 DNA follows: TGTGCCAGTAGTATGGGCGGGAGGGGAACCTACAATGAGCAGTTCTTC. It is translated as CASSMGGRGTYNEQFF.